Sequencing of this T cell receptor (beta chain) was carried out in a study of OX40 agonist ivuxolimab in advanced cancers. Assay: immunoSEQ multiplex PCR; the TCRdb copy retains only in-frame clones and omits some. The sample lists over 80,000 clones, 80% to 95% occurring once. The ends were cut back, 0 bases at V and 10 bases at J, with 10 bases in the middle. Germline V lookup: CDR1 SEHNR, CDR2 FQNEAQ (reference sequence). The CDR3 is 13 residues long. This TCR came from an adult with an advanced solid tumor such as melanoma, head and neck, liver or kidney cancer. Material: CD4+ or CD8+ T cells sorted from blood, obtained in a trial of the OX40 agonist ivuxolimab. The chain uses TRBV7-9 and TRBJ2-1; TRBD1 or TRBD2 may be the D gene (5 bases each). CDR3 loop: CASSLATGTEQFF. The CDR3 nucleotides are TGTGCCAGCAGCTTAGCGACCGGGACGGAGCAGTTCTTC.